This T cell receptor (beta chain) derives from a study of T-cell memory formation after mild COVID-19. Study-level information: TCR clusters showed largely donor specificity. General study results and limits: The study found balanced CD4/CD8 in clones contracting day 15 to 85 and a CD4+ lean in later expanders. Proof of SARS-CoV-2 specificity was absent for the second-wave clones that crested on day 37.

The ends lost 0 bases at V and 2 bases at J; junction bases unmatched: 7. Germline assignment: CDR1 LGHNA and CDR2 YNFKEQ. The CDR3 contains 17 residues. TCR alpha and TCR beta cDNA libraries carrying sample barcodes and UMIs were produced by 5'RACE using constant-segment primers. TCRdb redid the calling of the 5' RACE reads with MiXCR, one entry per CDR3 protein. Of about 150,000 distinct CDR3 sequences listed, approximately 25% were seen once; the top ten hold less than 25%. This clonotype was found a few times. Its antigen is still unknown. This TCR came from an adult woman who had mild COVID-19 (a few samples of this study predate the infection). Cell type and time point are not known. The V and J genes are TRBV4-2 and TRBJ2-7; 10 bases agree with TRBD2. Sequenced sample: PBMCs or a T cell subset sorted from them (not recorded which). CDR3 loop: CASSQDSGGTVPYEQYF. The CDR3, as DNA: TGTGCCAGCAGCCAAGATAGCGGGGGGACTGTTCCCTACGAGCAGTACTTC.